The subject of this entry is one T cell receptor (beta chain). The data belong to a study of T-cell memory formation after mild COVID-19. TCRdb used MiXCR to reprocess the 5' RACE reads, holding one entry per CDR3 protein. The sample lists under 450,000 distinct CDR3 sequences; around 22% were seen once. The CDR3 has 12 residues. The V gene's germline CDR1 is MGHDK and CDR2 SYGVNS. With 8 bases clipped from V and 7 bases from J, the junction kept 6 bases outside the gene matches. The TCR originated in an adult woman who had mild COVID-19 (a few samples of this study predate the infection). Cell type and time point are not known. Sequenced: PBMCs or a T cell subset sorted from them (not recorded which). The rearrangement uses TRBV25-1 and TRBJ1-1; 8 bases align to TRBD1. The CDR3 DNA follows: TGTGCCAGCGGGAGGGACAGGATTGAAGCTTTCTTT. Residues: CASGRDRIEAFF.